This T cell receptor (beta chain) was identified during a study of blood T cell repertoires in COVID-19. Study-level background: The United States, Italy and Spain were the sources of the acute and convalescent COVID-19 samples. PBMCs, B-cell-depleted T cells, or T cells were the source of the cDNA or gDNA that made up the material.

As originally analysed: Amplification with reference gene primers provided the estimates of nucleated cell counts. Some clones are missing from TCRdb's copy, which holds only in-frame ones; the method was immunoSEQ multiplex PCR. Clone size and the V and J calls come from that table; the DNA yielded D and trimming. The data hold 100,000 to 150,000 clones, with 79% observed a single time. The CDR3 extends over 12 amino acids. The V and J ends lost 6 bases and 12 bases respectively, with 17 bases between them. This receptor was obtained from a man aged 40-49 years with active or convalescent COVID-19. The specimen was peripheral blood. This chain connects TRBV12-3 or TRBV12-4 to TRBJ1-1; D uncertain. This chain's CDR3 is CASRKQSIESFF. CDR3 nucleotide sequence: TGTGCCAGCAGGAAACAGAGTATCGAGTCTTTCTTT.